These 10 T cell receptor beta chains were all obtained from the same sample, sequenced in a study of blood T cell repertoires in COVID-19. Produced via immunoSEQ multiplex PCR; TCRdb's table is partial and in-frame only. The sample carries roughly 220,000 clones, around 90% recorded once. Sequenced: PBMCs or T cells enriched from blood (not recorded which). The receptors stem from a woman in her fifties or sixties with acute COVID-19.

The chain carries TRBV27 and TRBJ2-7; weak D call: TRBD1 (5 bases). Trimming stripped 3 bases from V and 6 bases from J, with 12 bases between. The CDR3 is made up of 13 amino acids. Germline assignment: CDR1 MNHEY and CDR2 SMNVEV (reference sequence). CDR3 sequence (DNA): TGTGCCAGCAGTTTGGGGCAGGGCGGCGAGCAGTACTTC. Protein: CASSLGQGGEQYF.

This chain joins TRBV28 and TRBJ1-1, with D possibly matching TRBD1 (5 bases). Germline lookup yields CDR1 MDHEN and CDR2 SYDVKM. The CDR3 is 12 amino acids. V was pared by 7 bases and J by 5 bases, with 11 bases between. CDR3 nucleotide sequence: TGTGCCAGCACCCCAGGGAGGACTGAAGCTTTCTTT. It encodes CASTPGRTEAFF.

CDR3 DNA sequence: TGTGCCAGCAGCTTAGCTGGGGAGGAAGGTGCTGAAGCTTTCTTT. Protein: CASSLAGEEGAEAFF. This chain links TRBV11-3 with TRBJ1-1; no clear D. Deletions cut 1 base from V and 6 bases from J, with 15 bases between. This CDR3 contains 15 residues. CDR1 and CDR2 from the germline V gene are SGHNT and YENEEA.

V usage is TRBV29-1 and J usage is TRBJ1-1, with 7 bases matching TRBD1. The CDR3 sequence is 15 residues long. V was pared by 3 bases and J by 1 base, with 8 bases of the junction left unmatched. The germline V gene has CDR1 SQVTM and CDR2 ANQGSEA. CDR3 in DNA: TGCAGCGTTGACGGGACAGCCGTTAAGAACACTGAAGCTTTCTTT. Its protein product is CSVDGTAVKNTEAFF.

This CDR3 reads CASSRGQSTYSNQPQHF. The CDR3 nucleotides are TGTGCCAGCTCACGGGGACAGAGTACCTATAGCAATCAGCCCCAGCATTTT. This chain uses TRBV18 with TRBJ1-5; 7 bases fit TRBD1. The CDR3 covers 17 residues. The germline V gene has CDR1 KGHSH and CDR2 LQKENI. The ends lost 4 bases at V and 0 bases at J; junction bases unmatched: 9.

A single count supports this clone. V gene TRBV2 combines with J gene TRBJ2-5; 9 bases are a match to TRBD2. The trim removed 4 bases at V and 7 bases at J, leaving 19 bases unmatched. The CDR3 is made up of 18 amino acids. CDR1 and CDR2 from the germline V gene are SNHLY and FYNNEI. Written as DNA, the CDR3 is TGTGCCAGCAGTGTCTCCGTGCAGGGACTAGCTTATGGGGGGACCCAGTACTTC. It is translated as CASSVSVQGLAYGGTQYF.

The V and J genes are TRBV9 and TRBJ2-2, with 12 bases identical to TRBD2. J lost 7 bases, V lost 6 bases, and 10 bases had no gene match. The CDR3 contains 16 residues. CDR1 is SGDLS, CDR2 YYNGEE, per germline. This CDR3 is CASTKGGLAGNGELFF. The DNA of the CDR3 is TGTGCCAGCACCAAAGGGGGACTAGCGGGCAACGGGGAGCTGTTTTTT.

This clone was picked up one time. This sequence joins TRBV3-1 (or the pseudogene TRBV3-2) and TRBJ2-7; 8 bases align to TRBD2. CDR3 length: 14 amino acids. Germline trimming cut 6 bases from V and 6 bases from J; bases unmatched to any gene: 10. Looked up from germline, CDR1 is LGHDT and CDR2 is YNNKEL (reference sequence). CDR3 protein: CASRPSGSPTEQYF. The DNA of the CDR3 is TGTGCCAGCAGGCCAAGCGGGAGCCCGACCGAGCAGTACTTC.

This clone was found a few times. This may be a read error: a much more frequent sequence differs by one nucleotide. The chain uses TRBV7-2 and TRBJ2-3; TRBD2 agrees at 7 bases. The junction had 8 bases not matched to a gene; V was cut back by 5 bases and J by 6 bases. Germline V gene data show CDR1 as SGHTA and CDR2 as FQGNSA. The length of the CDR3 is 14 residues. The CDR3: CASSGGVGWDTQYF. CDR3 in DNA: TGTGCCAGCAGCGGGGGGGTGGGGTGGGATACGCAGTATTTT.

The genes are TRBV4-1 and TRBJ1-2; 7 nucleotides line up with TRBD1. This CDR3 comprises 13 residues. Per germline, CDR1 MGHRA and CDR2 YSYEKL. V gave up 4 bases and J gave up 7 bases; unmatched junction bases: 6. Written as DNA, the CDR3 is TGCGCCAGCAGCCTTGTGGAGGGGGCTGGCTACACCTTC. Its translation is CASSLVEGAGYTF.